This T cell receptor beta chain was recorded in a study of blood T cells in healthy people across ages. Donors ranged from roughly 6 to 90 years old and were healthy Caucasians in Russia. The authors ran a second PCR of roughly 6 to 12 cycles using a sample-barcoded 5' primer and a J-beta primer mix. A template-switch adaptor with 12 random nucleotides tagged each cDNA molecule. TCRdb re-analysed the 5' RACE reads in MiXCR, keeping a single row per CDR3 protein. The table has more than 1.4 million distinct CDR3 sequences, around 42% seen once. This clonotype was recorded a few times. Its matching antigen is unknown. The CDR3 sequence is 12 residues long. The V end lost 5 bases, the J end lost 6 bases, and 8 bases lay between the germline ends. General study findings and limits: As naive T cell percentage varied, TCR beta diversity correlated strongly with it. Observed TCR beta diversity per million T cells went down as age went up. This fall followed a roughly linear course with age.

The source of this sequence is a young woman in good health. V is TRBV12-3 or TRBV12-4 and J is TRBJ2-1; D remains unclear. Sequencing input: blood. CDR3 sequence: CASSGDINEQFF. For the CDR3, the DNA is TGTGCCAGCAGTGGGGATATCAATGAGCAGTTCTTC.